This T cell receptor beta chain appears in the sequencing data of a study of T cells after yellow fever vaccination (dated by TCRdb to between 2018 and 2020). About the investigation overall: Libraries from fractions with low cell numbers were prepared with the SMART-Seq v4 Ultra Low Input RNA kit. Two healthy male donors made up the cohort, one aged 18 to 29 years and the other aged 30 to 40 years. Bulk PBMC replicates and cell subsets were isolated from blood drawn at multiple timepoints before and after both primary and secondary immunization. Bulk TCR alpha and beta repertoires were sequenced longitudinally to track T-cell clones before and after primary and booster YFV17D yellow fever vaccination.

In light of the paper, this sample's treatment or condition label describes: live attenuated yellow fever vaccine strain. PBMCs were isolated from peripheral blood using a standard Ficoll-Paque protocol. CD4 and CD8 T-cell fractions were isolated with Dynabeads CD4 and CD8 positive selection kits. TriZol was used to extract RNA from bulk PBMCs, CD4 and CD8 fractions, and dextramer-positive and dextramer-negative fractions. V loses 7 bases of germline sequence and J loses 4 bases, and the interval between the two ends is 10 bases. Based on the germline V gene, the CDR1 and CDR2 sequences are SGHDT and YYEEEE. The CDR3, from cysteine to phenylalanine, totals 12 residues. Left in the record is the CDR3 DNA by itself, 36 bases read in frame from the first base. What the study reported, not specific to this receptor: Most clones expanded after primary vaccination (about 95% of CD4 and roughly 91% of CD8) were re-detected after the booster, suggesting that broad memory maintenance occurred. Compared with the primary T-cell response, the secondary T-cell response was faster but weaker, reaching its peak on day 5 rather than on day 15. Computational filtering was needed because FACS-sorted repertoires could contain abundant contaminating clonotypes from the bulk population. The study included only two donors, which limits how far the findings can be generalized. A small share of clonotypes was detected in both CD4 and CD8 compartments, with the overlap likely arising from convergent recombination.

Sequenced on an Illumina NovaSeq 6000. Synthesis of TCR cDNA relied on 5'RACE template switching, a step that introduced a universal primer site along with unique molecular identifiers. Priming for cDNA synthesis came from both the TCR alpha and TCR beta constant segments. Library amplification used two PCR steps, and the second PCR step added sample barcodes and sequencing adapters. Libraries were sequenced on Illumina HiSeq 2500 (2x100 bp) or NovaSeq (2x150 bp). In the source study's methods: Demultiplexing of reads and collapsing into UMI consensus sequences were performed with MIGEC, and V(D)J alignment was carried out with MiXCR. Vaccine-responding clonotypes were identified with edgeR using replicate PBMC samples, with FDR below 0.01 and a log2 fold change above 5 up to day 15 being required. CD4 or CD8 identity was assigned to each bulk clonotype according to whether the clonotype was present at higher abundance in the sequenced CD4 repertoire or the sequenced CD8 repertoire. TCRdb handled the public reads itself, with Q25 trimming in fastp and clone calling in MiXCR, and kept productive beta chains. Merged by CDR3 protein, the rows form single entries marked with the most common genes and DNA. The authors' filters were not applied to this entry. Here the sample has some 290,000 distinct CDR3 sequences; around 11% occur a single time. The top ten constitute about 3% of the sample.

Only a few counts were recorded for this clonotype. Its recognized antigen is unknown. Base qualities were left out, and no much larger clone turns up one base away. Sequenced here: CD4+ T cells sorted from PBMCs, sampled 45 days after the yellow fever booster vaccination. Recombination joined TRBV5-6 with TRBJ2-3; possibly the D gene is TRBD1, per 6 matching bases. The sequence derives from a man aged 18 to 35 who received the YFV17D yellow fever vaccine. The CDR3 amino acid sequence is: CASAYRADTQYF. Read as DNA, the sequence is TGTGCCAGCGCCTACAGGGCAGATACGCAGTATTTT.